The rows below give T cell receptor beta chains drawn from one sample of a study of T cell responses to AZD1222 COVID-19 vaccine. Assay: immunoSEQ multiplex PCR; the TCRdb copy retains only in-frame clones and omits some. The sample shows about 130,000 clones, around 90% of them seen only once. The sample here was peripheral blood, taken 28 days after the second AZD1222 dose. These TCRs come from an adult who received the AZD1222 COVID-19 vaccine. The CDR3 runs from the conserved cysteine through the conserved F or W. Fields, in order: clone size, D gene, J gene, V gene, CDR3 DNA, CDR3 protein. The D gene is left open where the match is weak. Expanded clones are given a class, and other clones once, few, many or no size at all.

. . TRBJ1-2 TRBV7-3 TGTGCCAGCAGGCCTGGCCCAGGGGAAAACTATGGCTACACCTTC CASRPGPGENYGYTF
few TRBD1 TRBJ2-3 TRBV18 TGTGCCAGCTCACCAGGGACAGGGACATGGGATACGCAGTATTTT CASSPGTGTWDTQYF
. . TRBJ2-5 TRBV7-9 TGTGCCAGCAGCTTAGTGGGGGGCGAGACCCAGTACTTC CASSLVGGETQYF
. . TRBJ1-6 TRBV6-6 TGTGCCAGCAGTTACTCCGGACAGAGGAATTCACCCCTCCACTTT CASSYSGQRNSPLHF
. . TRBJ2-3 TRBV7-8 TGTGCCACCACTAAACAGGGACCGGCAGATACGCAGTATTTT CATTKQGPADTQYF
. TRBD1 TRBJ1-5 TRBV6-6 TGTGCCAGCAGCCTCGGACAGGGGGCTTCGCCCCAGCATTTT CASSLGQGASPQHF
. . TRBJ1-1 TRBV20-1 TGCAGTGCTAGTCGCGGCCAGGGGATCGCTGAAGCTTTCTTT CSASRGQGIAEAFF
once TRBD2 TRBJ2-5 TRBV7-6 TGTGCCAGCAGCCCAGGACTAGCGGGGGTGGGTCAAGAGACCCAGTACTTC CASSPGLAGVGQETQYF
. TRBD1 TRBJ1-1 TRBV5-6 TGTGCCAGCAGCTTACAGGGGATGGGCACTGAAGCTTTCTTT CASSLQGMGTEAFF
. . TRBJ1-3 TRBV4-3 TGCGCCAGCAGCCAAGTGCTGGGGGCGGGGGACACCATATATTTT CASSQVLGAGDTIYF
. TRBD1 TRBJ1-1 TRBV5-1 TGCGCCAGTGAGACAGGGGGATCGAACACTGAAGCTTTCTTT CASETGGSNTEAFF
. TRBD1 TRBJ2-7 TRBV7-7 TGTGCTAGCAGTCCGGACAGGGGAGGCGAGCAGTACTTC CASSPDRGGEQYF
. . TRBJ2-7 TRBV27 TGTGCCAGCAGCGGAGGCAGCTCCTACGAGCAGTACTTC CASSGGSSYEQYF
. TRBD2 TRBJ2-1 TRBV20-1 TGCAGTGCTAGTCGCCTAGCGGGAGGTGAGCAGTTCTTC CSASRLAGGEQFF
. TRBD1 TRBJ1-2 TRBV6-5 TGTGCCAGCAGTTACTCGACAGGGGATCCGTATGGCTACACCTTC CASSYSTGDPYGYTF
. TRBD1 TRBJ1-4 TRBV19 TGTGCCAGTAGTCATCAGGGGGGTGGTGAAAAACTGTTTTTT CASSHQGGGEKLFF
. . TRBJ1-1 TRBV30 TGTGCCTGGAGTACCCGGGGGCACACTGAAGCTTTCTTT CAWSTRGHTEAFF
. . TRBJ2-1 TRBV2 TGTGCCAGCAGTCCCGTCCAGAGTGGCTACAATGAGCAGTTCTTC CASSPVQSGYNEQFF
. . TRBJ1-1 TRBV4-2 TGTGCCAGCAGCCAAGGAGGAGCCATGGGTGCTGAAGCTTTCTTT CASSQGGAMGAEAFF
. . TRBJ1-1 TRBV7-6 TGTGCCAGCAGCTTAGGCTTAGGGGCCAACACTGAAGCTTTCTTT CASSLGLGANTEAFF
. TRBD2 TRBJ2-2 TRBV5-1 TGCGCCAGCAGCCAAGGACTAGCGGCCCCCAGGGGGGAGCTGTTTTTT CASSQGLAAPRGELFF
. . TRBJ2-1 TRBV7-8 TGTGCCAGCATCTCGGGGGCCCTGGGGAATGAGCAGTTCTTC CASISGALGNEQFF
once . TRBJ1-2 TRBV21-1 TGTGCCAGCAGCAATACCTGGGGGTATCCAGGTGGCTATGGCTACACCTTC CASSNTWGYPGGYGYTF
. TRBD1 TRBJ2-2 TRBV6-5 TGTGCCAGCAGTTACTCGACAGGGAAAAACACCGGGGAGCTGTTTTTT CASSYSTGKNTGELFF
. . TRBJ1-1 TRBV18 TGTGCCAGCTCAGTAGGGTTAAACACTGAAGCTTTCTTT CASSVGLNTEAFF
. . TRBJ2-2 TRBV11-3 TGTGCCAGCAGCCCGACAGGCACCAACACCGGGGAGCTGTTTTTT CASSPTGTNTGELFF
. . TRBJ1-6 TRBV7-9 TGTGCCAGCAGCTTAGCCGGGACGATTAATTCACCCCTCCACTTT CASSLAGTINSPLHF
. . TRBJ1-2 TRBV5-4 TGTGCCAGCAGCTTGGAAGGGGATGATGGCTACACCTTC CASSLEGDDGYTF
. . TRBJ1-2 TRBV28 TGTGCCAGCAGTTTATTGAGTCTCCTATCCGAGGTCTATGGCTACACCTTC CASSLLSLLSEVYGYTF
. . TRBJ2-3 TRBV24-1 TGTGCCACCAGTGATTCGGGCGACGGCACAGATACGCAGTATTTT CATSDSGDGTDTQYF
once TRBD1 TRBJ2-7 TRBV2 TGTGCCAGCAGCACGAGGGACAGTCCCTCCTACGAGCAGTACTTC CASSTRDSPSYEQYF
. . TRBJ2-2 TRBV19 TGTGCCAGTGGACTATCCGGGACAGTCACCGGGGAGCTGTTTTTT CASGLSGTVTGELFF
. TRBD2 TRBJ2-3 TRBV12-3/TRBV12-4 TGTGCCAGCAGCCTAAGCGGGGCAGATACGCAGTATTTT CASSLSGADTQYF
. TRBD2 TRBJ2-1 TRBV2 TGTGCCAGCAGGTTAGCGGGAAGGTCCTACAATGAGCAGTTCTTC CASRLAGRSYNEQFF
. TRBD2 TRBJ2-1 TRBV7-2 TGTGCCAGCAGCTTAGTCGGGACTAGTCGGGGTGAGCAGTTCTTC CASSLVGTSRGEQFF
. TRBD2 TRBJ2-3 TRBV7-2 TGTGCCAGCAGCTCCCTTGGCGGGGGGTTAACAGATACGCAGTATTTT CASSSLGGGLTDTQYF
. TRBD2 TRBJ2-1 TRBV2 TGTGCCAGCAGTCCCCCAGCCGGGACTAGCGGGAGGGATGAGCAGTTCTTC CASSPPAGTSGRDEQFF
. . TRBJ2-3 TRBV11-2 TGTGCCAGCAGCACCGACGGCACAGATACGCAGTATTTT CASSTDGTDTQYF
once . TRBJ1-1 TRBV6-5 TGTGCCAGCAACCCCGCCCCAAGCACTGAAGCTTTCTTT CASNPAPSTEAFF
once . TRBJ1-1 TRBV5-4 TGTGCCAGCAGCACAGCGGGAGGACAGATGAACACTGAAGCTTTCTTT CASSTAGGQMNTEAFF